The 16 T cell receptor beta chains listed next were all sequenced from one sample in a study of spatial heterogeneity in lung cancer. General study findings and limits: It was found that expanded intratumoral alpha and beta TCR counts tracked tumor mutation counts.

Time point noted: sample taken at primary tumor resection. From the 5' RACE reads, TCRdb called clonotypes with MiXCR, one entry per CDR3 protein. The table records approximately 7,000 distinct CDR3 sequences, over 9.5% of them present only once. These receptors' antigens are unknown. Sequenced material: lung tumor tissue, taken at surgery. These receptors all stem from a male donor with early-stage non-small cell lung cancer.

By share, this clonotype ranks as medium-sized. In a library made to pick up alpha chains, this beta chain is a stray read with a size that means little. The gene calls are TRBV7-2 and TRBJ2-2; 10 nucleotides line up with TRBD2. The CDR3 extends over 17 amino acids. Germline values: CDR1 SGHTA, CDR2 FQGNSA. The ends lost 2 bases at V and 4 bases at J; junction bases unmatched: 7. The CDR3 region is CASSLTRRTSGTGELFF. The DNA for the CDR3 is TGTGCCAGCAGCTTAACGAGGCGGACTAGCGGCACCGGGGAGCTGTTTTTT.

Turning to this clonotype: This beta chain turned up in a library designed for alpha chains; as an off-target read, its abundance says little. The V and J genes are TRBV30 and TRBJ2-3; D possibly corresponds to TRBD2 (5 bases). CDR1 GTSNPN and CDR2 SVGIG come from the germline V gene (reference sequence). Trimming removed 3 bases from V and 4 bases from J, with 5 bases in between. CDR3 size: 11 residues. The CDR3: CAWRRADTQYF. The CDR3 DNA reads TGTGCCTGGAGGAGGGCAGATACGCAGTATTTT.

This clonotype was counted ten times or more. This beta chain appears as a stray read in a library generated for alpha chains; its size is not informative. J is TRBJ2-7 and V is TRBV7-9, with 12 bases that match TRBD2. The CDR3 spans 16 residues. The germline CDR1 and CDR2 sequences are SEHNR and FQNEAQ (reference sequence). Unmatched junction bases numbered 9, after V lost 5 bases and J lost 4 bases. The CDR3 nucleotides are TGTGCCAGCAGCCAAACTAGCGGGAGGTATTATTACGAGCAGTACTTC. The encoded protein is CASSQTSGRYYYEQYF. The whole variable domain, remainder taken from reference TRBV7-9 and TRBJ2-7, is DTGVSQNPRHKITKRGQNVTFRCDPISEHNRLYWYRQTLGQGPEFLTYFQNEAQLEKSRLLSDRFSAERPKGSFSTLEIQRTEQGDSAMYLCASSQTSGRYYYEQYFGPGTRLTVT.

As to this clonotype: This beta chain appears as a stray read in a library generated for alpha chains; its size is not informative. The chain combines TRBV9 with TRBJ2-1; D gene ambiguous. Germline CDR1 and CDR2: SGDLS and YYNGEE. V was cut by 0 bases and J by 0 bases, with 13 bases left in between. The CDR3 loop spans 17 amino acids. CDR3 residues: CASSVDTAFDSYNEQFF. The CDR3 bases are TGTGCCAGCAGCGTAGATACGGCATTTGACTCCTACAATGAGCAGTTCTTC.

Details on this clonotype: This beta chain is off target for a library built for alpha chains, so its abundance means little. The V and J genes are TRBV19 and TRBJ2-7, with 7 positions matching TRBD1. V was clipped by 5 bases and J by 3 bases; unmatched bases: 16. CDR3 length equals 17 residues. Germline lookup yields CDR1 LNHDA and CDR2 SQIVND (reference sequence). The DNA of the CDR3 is TGTGCCAGTAGTCCCTCCGCTACAGGGGTTTTAGTCTACGAGCAGTACTTC. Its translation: CASSPSATGVLVYEQYF. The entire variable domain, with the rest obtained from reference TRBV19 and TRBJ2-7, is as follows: DGGITQSPKYLFRKEGQNVTLSCEQNLNHDAMYWYRQDPGQGLRLIYYSQIVNDFQKGDIAEGYSVSREKKESFPLTVTSAQKNPTAFYLCASSPSATGVLVYEQYFGPGTRLTVT.

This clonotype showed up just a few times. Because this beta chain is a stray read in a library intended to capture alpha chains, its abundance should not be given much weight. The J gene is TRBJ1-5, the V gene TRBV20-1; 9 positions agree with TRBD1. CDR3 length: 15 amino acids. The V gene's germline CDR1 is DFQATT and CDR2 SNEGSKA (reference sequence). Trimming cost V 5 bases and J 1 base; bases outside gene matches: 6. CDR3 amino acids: CSAPDRGGSNQPQHF. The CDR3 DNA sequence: TGCAGTGCTCCAGACAGGGGGGGGAGCAATCAGCCCCAGCATTTT.

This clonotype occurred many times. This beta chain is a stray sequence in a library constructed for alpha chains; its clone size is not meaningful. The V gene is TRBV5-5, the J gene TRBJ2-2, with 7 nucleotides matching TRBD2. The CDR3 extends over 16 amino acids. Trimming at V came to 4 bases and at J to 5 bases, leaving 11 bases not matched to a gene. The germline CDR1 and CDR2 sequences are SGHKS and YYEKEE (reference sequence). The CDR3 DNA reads TGTGCCAGCAGCCCTTTTGGCGCGGGAGAAACCGGGGAGCTGTTTTTT. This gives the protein CASSPFGAGETGELFF.

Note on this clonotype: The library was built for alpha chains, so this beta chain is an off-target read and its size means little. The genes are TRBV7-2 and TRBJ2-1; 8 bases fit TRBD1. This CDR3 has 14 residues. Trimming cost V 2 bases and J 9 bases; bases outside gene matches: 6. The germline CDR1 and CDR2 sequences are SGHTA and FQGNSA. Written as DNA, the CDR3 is TGTGCCAGCAGCTTAACGGCAGGGGGCACTGAGCAGTTCTTC. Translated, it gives CASSLTAGGTEQFF.

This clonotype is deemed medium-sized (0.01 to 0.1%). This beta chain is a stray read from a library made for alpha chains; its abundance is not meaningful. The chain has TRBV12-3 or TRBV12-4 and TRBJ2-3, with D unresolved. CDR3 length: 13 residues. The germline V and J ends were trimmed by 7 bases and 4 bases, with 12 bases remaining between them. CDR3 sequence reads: CASTLRGSDTQYF. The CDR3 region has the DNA TGTGCCAGCACTCTAAGAGGTTCAGATACGCAGTATTTT.

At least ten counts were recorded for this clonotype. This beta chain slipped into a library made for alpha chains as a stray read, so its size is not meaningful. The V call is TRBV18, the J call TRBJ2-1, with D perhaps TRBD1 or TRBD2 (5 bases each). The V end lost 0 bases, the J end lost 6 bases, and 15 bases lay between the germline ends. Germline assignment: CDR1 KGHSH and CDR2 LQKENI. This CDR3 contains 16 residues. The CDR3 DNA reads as TGTGCCAGCTCACCACCGTTAGGTTCAGGGACCAATGAGCAGTTCTTC. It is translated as CASSPPLGSGTNEQFF.

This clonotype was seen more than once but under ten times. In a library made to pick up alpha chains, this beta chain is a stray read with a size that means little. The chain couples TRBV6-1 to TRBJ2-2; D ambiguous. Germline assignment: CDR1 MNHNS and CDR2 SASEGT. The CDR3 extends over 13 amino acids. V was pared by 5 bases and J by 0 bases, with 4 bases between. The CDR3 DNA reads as TGTGCCAGCAGTCGACCGAACACCGGGGAGCTGTTTTTT. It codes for CASSRPNTGELFF.

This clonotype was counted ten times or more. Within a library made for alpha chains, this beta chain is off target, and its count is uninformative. The DNA of the CDR3 is TGTGCCAGCTTCAACGGGGCGAGCTCCTACAATGAGCAGTTCTTC. It encodes CASFNGASSYNEQFF. This chain joins TRBV6-1 and TRBJ2-1; the D gene could be TRBD1 or TRBD2 (5 bases each). The CDR3 is 15 residues long. The ends were cut back, 8 bases at V and 0 bases at J, with 14 bases in the middle. Germline V lookup: CDR1 MNHNS, CDR2 SASEGT.

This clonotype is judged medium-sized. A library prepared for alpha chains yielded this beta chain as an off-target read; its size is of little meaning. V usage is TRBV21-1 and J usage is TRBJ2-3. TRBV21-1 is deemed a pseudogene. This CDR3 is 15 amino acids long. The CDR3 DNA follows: TGTGCCAGCAGCAAACAGGTGTTAACAGAAGATACGCAGTATTTT. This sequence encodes CASSKQVLTEDTQYF.

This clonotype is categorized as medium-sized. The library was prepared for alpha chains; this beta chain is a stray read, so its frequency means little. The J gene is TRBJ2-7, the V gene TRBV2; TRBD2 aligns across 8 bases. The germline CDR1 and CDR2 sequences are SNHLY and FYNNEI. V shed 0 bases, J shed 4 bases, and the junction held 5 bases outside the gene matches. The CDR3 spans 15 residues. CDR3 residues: CASSEATGGLYEQYF. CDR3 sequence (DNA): TGTGCCAGCAGTGAAGCGACGGGAGGGCTTTACGAGCAGTACTTC.

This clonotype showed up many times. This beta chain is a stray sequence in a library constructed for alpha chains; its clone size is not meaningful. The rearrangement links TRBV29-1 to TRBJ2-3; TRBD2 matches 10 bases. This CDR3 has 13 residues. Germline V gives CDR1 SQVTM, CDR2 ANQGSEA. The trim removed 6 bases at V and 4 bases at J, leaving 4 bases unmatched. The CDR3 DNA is TGCAGCGTGGGACTAGCGTTCGCAGATACGCAGTATTTT. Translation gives CSVGLAFADTQYF.

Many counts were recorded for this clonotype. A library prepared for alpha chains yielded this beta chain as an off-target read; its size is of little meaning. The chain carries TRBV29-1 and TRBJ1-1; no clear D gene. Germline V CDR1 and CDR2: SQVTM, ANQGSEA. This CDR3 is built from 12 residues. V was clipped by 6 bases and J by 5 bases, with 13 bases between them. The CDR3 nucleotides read TGCAGCGTCCGGAGGGATTGGACTGAAGCTTTCTTT. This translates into CSVRRDWTEAFF.